Only a few counts were recorded for the clone carrying this T cell receptor (beta chain). Its antigen is currently unknown. The entry originates in a study of T-cell memory formation after mild COVID-19. Notes on the study in general: Later expanders leaned toward CD4+, whereas clones contracting from day 15 to 85 were balanced CD4/CD8. Confirmation was lacking for SARS-CoV-2 specificity of second-wave clones that peaked on day 37.

Amplification by 5'RACE using constant-segment primers produced TCR alpha and TCR beta cDNA libraries that carried sample barcodes and UMIs. From the 5' RACE reads, TCRdb called clonotypes with MiXCR, one entry per CDR3 protein. The table records about 340,000 distinct CDR3 sequences, less than 20% of them present only once. Germline trimming cut 4 bases from V and 4 bases from J; bases unmatched to any gene: 9. CDR1 SGHRS and CDR2 YFSETQ come from the germline V gene. The CDR3 totals 15 residues. Sequencing used PBMCs or a T cell subset sorted from them (not recorded which). The chain carries TRBV5-1 and TRBJ2-3; 7 nucleotides align to TRBD1. The sequence was obtained from a man aged 18 to 30 who had mild COVID-19 (a few samples of this study predate the infection). Cell type and time point are not known. CDR3 amino acids: CASSIEVGQADTQYF. The CDR3 bases are TGCGCCAGCAGCATTGAGGTAGGACAGGCAGATACGCAGTATTTT.